This T cell receptor beta chain was captured in a study of T cells in Graves' hyperthyroidism and ophthalmopathy. This clonotype was counted at least ten times. The V segment lost 4 bases and the J segment 2 bases; nucleotides outside the gene matches: 1. From germline, CDR1 is MNHEY and CDR2 SMNVEV (reference sequence). This CDR3 is built from 13 residues. Amplification targeted TCR beta CDR3 regions from RNA transcripts. The study used the HTBI primer set for a first-round RT-PCR of the TCR CDR3. Using its own MiXCR run on the multiplex PCR reads, TCRdb lists one record per CDR3 protein. Of 640,000 or so distinct CDR3 sequences listed, approximately 15% are singletons.

The TCR was taken from a woman aged 18-35 years with Graves' ophthalmopathy. The chain employs TRBV27 and TRBJ2-7; TRBD1 matches 8 bases. Sequencing used blood. CDR3 loop: CASSWGQAYEQYF. The CDR3 nucleotides are TGTGCCAGCAGTTGGGGACAGGCCTACGAGCAGTACTTC.